The following is a T cell receptor beta chain sequence with its context. What it binds is unknown. This sample was included in a study of T cells in Graves' hyperthyroidism and ophthalmopathy. The wider study: Peripheral blood was collected at initial diagnosis, before any treatment. The study, taken as a whole, reports: Ophthalmopathy was model-predicted a median approximately 6.9 months pre-onset. Blood also contained most expanded thyroid clonotypes above 0.001.

Stable Graves' hyperthyroidism denoted no ophthalmopathy progression over 18 months. V was cut by 0 bases and J by 0 bases, with 6 bases left in between. This CDR3 contains 15 residues. Per the germline V gene, CDR1 is LNHNV and CDR2 is YYDKDF (reference sequence). Amplification targeted TCR beta CDR3 regions from RNA transcripts. HTBI primers were used for first-round RT-PCR of the TCR CDR3. MiXCR was run by TCRdb on the multiplex PCR reads, yielding one entry per CDR3 protein. This repertoire shows hundreds of thousands of distinct CDR3 sequences, 15% to 18% found once; its top ten account for approximately 14%.

Sequencing was performed on blood. This receptor was taken from a woman aged 18-35 years with Graves' hyperthyroidism. The chain recombines TRBV15 with TRBJ1-3; D not certain. The CDR3 loop is CATSRDYGSGNTIYF. DNA of the CDR3: TGTGCCACCAGCAGAGATTATGGCTCTGGAAACACCATATATTTT.